The sequence of this T cell receptor beta chain was determined in a study of blood T cell repertoires in COVID-19. Germline V gene lookup returns CDR1 WNHNN and CDR2 SYGVQD (reference sequence). This CDR3 has 17 residues. The junction had 7 bases not matched to a gene; V was cut back by 6 bases and J by 4 bases. The repertoire was sequenced with immunoSEQ multiplex PCR; TCRdb's copy has only in-frame clones and lacks some. The sample has more than 200,000 clones, 80% to 85% seen once. The rearrangement uses TRBV10-1 and TRBJ2-6; 12 bases map to TRBD1. This receptor was taken from a woman of 80 years or more with COVID-19, enrolled during active disease. Sequencing was performed on peripheral blood. The CDR3 nucleotides read TGCGCCAGCAGGGGGCGGGACAGGGGGCCCGGGGCCAACGTCCTGACTTTC. It specifies CASRGRDRGPGANVLTF.